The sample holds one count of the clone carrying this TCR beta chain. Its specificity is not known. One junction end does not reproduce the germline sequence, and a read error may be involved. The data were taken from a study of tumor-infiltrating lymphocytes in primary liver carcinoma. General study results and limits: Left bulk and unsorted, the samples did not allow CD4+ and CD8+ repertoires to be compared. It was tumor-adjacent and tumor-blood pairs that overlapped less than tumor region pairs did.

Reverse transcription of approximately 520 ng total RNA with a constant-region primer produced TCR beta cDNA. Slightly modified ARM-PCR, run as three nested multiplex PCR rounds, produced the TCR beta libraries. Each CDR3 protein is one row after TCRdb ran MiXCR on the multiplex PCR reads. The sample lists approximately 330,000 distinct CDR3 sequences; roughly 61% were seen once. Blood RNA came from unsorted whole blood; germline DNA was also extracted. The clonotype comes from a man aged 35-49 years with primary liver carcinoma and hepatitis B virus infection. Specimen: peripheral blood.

The chain's CDR3 is CASSREWLYQEIQYF. DNA for the CDR3: TGTGCCAGCAGCCGGGAGTGGCTGTACCAAGAGATCCAGTACTTC. The rearrangement joins TRBV6-5 to TRBJ2-5, with D possibly TRBD2 on 6 matching bases. CDR1 is MNHEY and CDR2 is SVGAGI in the germline V gene. This CDR3 is 15 amino acids long.